The next 22 T cell receptor beta chains were all read from a single sample in a study of cytomegalovirus exposure and HLA in healthy donors. Primers included in the PCR were 60 Vbeta and 13 Jbeta primers. The table came from immunoSEQ multiplex PCR; TCRdb's copy has only in-frame clones and leaves some out. The sample consists of 250,000 to 350,000 clones, 86% of them appearing once. Sequenced: PBMCs. These receptors all stem from a man in his forties in good health and CMV-seropositive.

V and J are TRBV18 and TRBJ2-7; D unclear. CDR1 KGHSH and CDR2 LQKENI come from the germline V gene. V was trimmed by 2 bases and J by 2 bases, leaving 13 bases between them. The CDR3 consists of 15 residues. CDR3 loop: CASSPETTRTYEQYF. The CDR3 coding sequence is TGTGCCAGCTCACCAGAGACGACCAGGACCTACGAGCAGTACTTC.

The J gene is TRBJ2-7, the V gene TRBV10-3; TRBD2 aligns across 9 bases. V lost 0 bases, J lost 7 bases, and 10 bases stayed unmatched. Germline V gene sequence: CDR1 ENHRY, CDR2 SYGVKD. This CDR3 spans 16 amino acids. CDR3 nucleotide sequence: TGTGCCATCAGTGAGTCGGGGGAGCGGGAGGCTTATGAGCAGTACTTC. Protein product: CAISESGEREAYEQYF.

The chain carries TRBV7-9 and TRBJ2-3, with 9 bases that match TRBD2. V lost 11 bases, J lost 5 bases, and 11 bases stayed unmatched. The germline V gene encodes CDR1 SEHNR and CDR2 FQNEAQ (reference sequence). This CDR3 has 14 residues. The CDR3 bases are TGTGCCTCCGTTCTGTCTAGCGGGAAAGATACGCAGTATTTT. Its translation: CASVLSSGKDTQYF.

This chain links TRBV7-6 with TRBJ1-5; D unresolved. The CDR3 loop spans 16 amino acids. The germline V gene has CDR1 SGHVS and CDR2 FNYEAQ. Between the trimmed V and J ends, which lost 4 bases and 0 bases, there was a span of 13 bases. The CDR3 protein is CASSSGVPNSNQPQHF. CDR3 DNA sequence: TGTGCCAGCAGCTCCGGAGTCCCCAATAGCAATCAGCCCCAGCATTTT.

This chain connects TRBV4-1 to TRBJ2-7; 7 nucleotides line up with TRBD1. CDR1 is MGHRA and CDR2 is YSYEKL in the germline V gene. This CDR3 is 15 amino acids long. Trimming at V came to 6 bases and at J to 7 bases, leaving 15 bases not matched to a gene. In DNA, the CDR3 is TGCGCCAGCAGTCACCCGGGACAGTCCGTCTGGGAGCAGTACTTC. It translates to CASSHPGQSVWEQYF.

The chain carries TRBV11-3 and TRBJ2-3; D uncertain. Germline CDR1 reads SGHNT; CDR2 reads YENEEA. The CDR3 consists of 11 residues. The V end lost 3 bases, the J end lost 5 bases, and 3 bases lay between the germline ends. CDR3: CASSFGDTQYF. For the CDR3, the DNA is TGTGCCAGCAGCTTCGGAGATACGCAGTATTTT.

This chain links TRBV14 with TRBJ2-7; 10 bases fit TRBD1. CDR3 size: 15 residues. V lost 4 bases and J lost 2; bases outside the gene matches: 5. Germline V CDR1 and CDR2: SGHDN, FVKESK. The CDR3 DNA follows: TGTGCCAGCAGCCCCTCTGGACAGGGGGCCTACGAGCAGTACTTC. Residues: CASSPSGQGAYEQYF.

The V gene is TRBV7-2, the J gene TRBJ2-3, with a weak D call TRBD2 (7 bases). In germline, CDR1 is SGHTA, CDR2 FQGNSA. The CDR3 contains 13 residues. Trimming pared 8 bases from V and 5 bases from J, leaving 14 bases between. The CDR3 is CASSVGGGDTQYF. CDR3 nucleotides: TGTGCCAGCTCGGTGGGAGGGGGAGATACGCAGTATTTT.

The CDR3 here is CASSPRQGAKNTEAFF. The CDR3 coding sequence is TGTGCCAGCTCACCACGGCAGGGCGCTAAGAACACTGAAGCTTTCTTT. This rearrangement joins TRBV18 to TRBJ1-1, with D possibly matching TRBD1 (5 bases). The CDR3 runs to 16 residues. V gave up 1 base and J gave up 1 base, with 13 bases separating them. Germline V gene lookup returns CDR1 KGHSH and CDR2 LQKENI.

The chain has TRBV11-2 and TRBJ2-1; TRBD2 matches at 9 bases. Germline loops: CDR1 SGHAT, CDR2 FQNNGV. The CDR3 runs to 16 residues. Unmatched junction bases numbered 8, after V lost 6 bases and J lost 2 bases. CDR3 in DNA: TGTGCCAGCAGGTCATTAGCGGGAGTCCCCTACAATGAGCAGTTCTTC. Its translation is CASRSLAGVPYNEQFF.

V gene TRBV6-5 combines with J gene TRBJ1-1; TRBD1 matches at 7 bases. Germline V gives CDR1 MNHEY, CDR2 SVGAGI. The V segment lost 0 bases and the J segment 5 bases; nucleotides outside the gene matches: 3. This CDR3 comprises 14 residues. The CDR3 region has the DNA TGTGCCAGCAGTTACTCGACAGGGCGAACTGAAGCTTTCTTT. This codes for CASSYSTGRTEAFF.

This clone was seen only once. The chain uses TRBV5-4 and TRBJ2-5; D not certain. The end of the DNA aligns better with TRBJ2-7, so the J call may be wrong. The CDR3 is 13 residues long. CDR1 is SGHNT and CDR2 is YYREEE in the germline V gene (reference sequence). Here the CDR3 DNA reads TGTGCCAGCAGGTCCTCAGGATCCTACGAGCAGTACTTC. Translating gives CASRSSGSYEQYF.

This rearrangement joins TRBV19 to TRBJ2-2, with D uncertain. CDR1 LNHDA and CDR2 SQIVND come from the germline V gene (reference sequence). The CDR3 covers 13 residues. V dropped 5 bases and J dropped 2 bases, with 6 bases sitting between them. The CDR3 is CASSPVNTGELFF. CDR3 bases: TGTGCCAGTAGTCCAGTCAACACCGGGGAGCTGTTTTTT.

The table lists this clone with a few counts. This rearrangement joins TRBV29-1 to TRBJ2-1; D gene unclear. This CDR3 has 12 amino acids. V was pared by 5 bases and J by 4 bases, with 9 bases between. Germline assignment: CDR1 SQVTM and CDR2 ANQGSEA. DNA of the CDR3: TGCAGCGTTACACAGCTGTACAATGAGCAGTTCTTC. Translated, it gives CSVTQLYNEQFF.

This chain links TRBV1 with TRBJ2-1; the table's D call of TRBD2 was not tested on the DNA. TRBV1 corresponds to a pseudogene. The CDR3 loop spans 16 amino acids. The CDR3: CTSGLGCNSSYNEQFF. Written as DNA, the CDR3 is TGCACCAGCGGACTGGGTTGCAATAGCTCCTACAATGAGCAGTTCTTC.

The CDR3 loop is CASSSGTGGTGELFF. CDR3 bases: TGTGCCAGCAGCAGCGGGACAGGAGGAACCGGGGAGCTGTTTTTT. This chain uses TRBV7-6 with TRBJ2-2; D is perhaps TRBD1 (8 bases). V was cut by 5 bases and J by 5 bases, with 15 bases left in between. Germline values: CDR1 SGHVS, CDR2 FNYEAQ. The CDR3 length is 15 residues.

This chain uses TRBV5-1 with TRBJ1-1, with 7 bases identical to TRBD1. Germline V CDR1 and CDR2: SGHRS, YFSETQ. CDR3 length: 15 amino acids. The J segment lost 3 bases and the V segment lost 0 bases, leaving 5 bases of the junction unmatched. CDR3 sequence: CASSLAGRGYTEAFF. In nucleotides, the CDR3 is TGCGCCAGCAGCTTGGCCGGCAGGGGGTACACTGAAGCTTTCTTT.

The CDR3: CASKGQGNTEAFF. CDR3 sequence (DNA): TGTGCCAGCAAAGGACAGGGGAACACTGAAGCTTTCTTT. The rearrangement joins TRBV6-5 to TRBJ1-1; TRBD1 aligns across 8 bases. V shed 7 bases, J shed 1 base, and the junction held 2 bases outside the gene matches. The germline gives CDR1 MNHEY, CDR2 SVGAGI. CDR3 length equals 13 residues.

V is TRBV29-1 and J is TRBJ2-2; 9 bases are a match to TRBD2. The CDR3 contains 13 residues. J was trimmed by 7 bases and V by 6 bases; bases with no gene match: 6. From germline, CDR1 is SQVTM and CDR2 ANQGSEA. CDR3 DNA: TGCAGCGTCCCGGGACTAGCAGTCGGGGAGCTGTTTTTT. Translated: CSVPGLAVGELFF.

The chain has TRBV4-3 and TRBJ1-4; D is ambiguous. This CDR3 contains 13 residues. Trimming stripped 2 bases from V and 5 bases from J, with 6 bases between. Germline V gene data show CDR1 as LGHNA and CDR2 as YSLEER. DNA of the CDR3: TGCGCCAGCAGCCAATGGCGGAATGAAAAACTGTTTTTT. Its protein is CASSQWRNEKLFF.

The chain carries TRBV11-2 and TRBJ2-7, with D unresolved. Germline values: CDR1 SGHAT, CDR2 FQNNGV. The CDR3 has 13 residues. The V gene lost 4 bases and the J gene lost 5 bases, with 12 bases spanning the gap. DNA for the CDR3: TGTGCCAGCAGCTCCCTCCGACTGGACGAGCAGTACTTC. Its translation is CASSSLRLDEQYF. The full variable domain, in which reference TRBV11-2 and TRBJ2-7 provide the parts outside the CDR3, is EAGVAQSPRYKIIEKRQSVAFWCNPISGHATLYWYQQILGQGPKLLIQFQNNGVVDDSQLPKDRFSAERLKGVDSTLKIQPAKLEDSAVYLCASSSLRLDEQYFGPGTRLTVT.

J is TRBJ1-3 and V is TRBV28; D is unresolved. Germline lookup yields CDR1 MDHEN and CDR2 SYDVKM. Trimming left V 0 bases short and J 0 bases short, with 9 bases between. The CDR3 has 16 amino acids. The CDR3 reads CASSLWGLSSGNTIYF. In DNA form, the CDR3 reads TGTGCCAGCAGTTTATGGGGCCTCAGCTCTGGAAACACCATATATTTT.